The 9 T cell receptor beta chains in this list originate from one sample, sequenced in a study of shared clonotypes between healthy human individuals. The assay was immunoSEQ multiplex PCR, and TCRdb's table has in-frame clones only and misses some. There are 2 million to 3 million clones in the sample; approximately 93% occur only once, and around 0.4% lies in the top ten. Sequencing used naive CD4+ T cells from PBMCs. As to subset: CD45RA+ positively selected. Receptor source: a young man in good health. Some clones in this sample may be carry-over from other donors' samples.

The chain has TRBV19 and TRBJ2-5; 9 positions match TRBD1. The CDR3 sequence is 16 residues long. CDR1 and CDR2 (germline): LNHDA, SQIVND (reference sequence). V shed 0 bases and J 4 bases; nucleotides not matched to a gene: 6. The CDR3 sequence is CASSIEGTGGRETQYF. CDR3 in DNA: TGTGCCAGTAGTATAGAGGGAACAGGGGGCAGAGAGACCCAGTACTTC. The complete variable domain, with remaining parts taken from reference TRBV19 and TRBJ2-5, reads DGGITQSPKYLFRKEGQNVTLSCEQNLNHDAMYWYRQDPGQGLRLIYYSQIVNDFQKGDIAEGYSVSREKKESFPLTVTSAQKNPTAFYLCASSIEGTGGRETQYFGPGTRLLVL.

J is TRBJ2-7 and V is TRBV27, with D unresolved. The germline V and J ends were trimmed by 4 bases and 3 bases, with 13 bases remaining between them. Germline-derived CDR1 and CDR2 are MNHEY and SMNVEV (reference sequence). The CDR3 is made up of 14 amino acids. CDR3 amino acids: CASSSLDVFYEQYF. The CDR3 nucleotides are TGTGCCAGCAGTTCCTTGGACGTATTCTACGAGCAGTACTTC.

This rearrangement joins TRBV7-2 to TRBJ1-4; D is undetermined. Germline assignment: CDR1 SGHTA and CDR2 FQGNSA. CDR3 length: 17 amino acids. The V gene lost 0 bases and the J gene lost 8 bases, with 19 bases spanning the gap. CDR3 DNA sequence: TGTGCCAGCAGCTTAGCTCGGTGGGCAGGCGGGGTCGAAAAACTGTTTTTT. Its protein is CASSLARWAGGVEKLFF.

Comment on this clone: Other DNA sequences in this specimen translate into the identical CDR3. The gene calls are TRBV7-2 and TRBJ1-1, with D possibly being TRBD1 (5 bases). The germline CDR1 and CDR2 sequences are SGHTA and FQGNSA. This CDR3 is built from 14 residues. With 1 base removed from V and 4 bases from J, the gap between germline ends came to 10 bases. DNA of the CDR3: TGTGCCAGCAGCTTAGTTCGGGGGAGCACTGAAGCTTTCTTT. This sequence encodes CASSLVRGSTEAFF.

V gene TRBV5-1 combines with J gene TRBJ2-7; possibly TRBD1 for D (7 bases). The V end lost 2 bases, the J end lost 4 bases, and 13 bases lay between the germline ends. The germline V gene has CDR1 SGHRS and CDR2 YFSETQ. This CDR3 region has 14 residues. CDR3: CASSFDREAYEQYF. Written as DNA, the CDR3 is TGCGCCAGCAGCTTCGACAGGGAGGCATACGAGCAGTACTTC.

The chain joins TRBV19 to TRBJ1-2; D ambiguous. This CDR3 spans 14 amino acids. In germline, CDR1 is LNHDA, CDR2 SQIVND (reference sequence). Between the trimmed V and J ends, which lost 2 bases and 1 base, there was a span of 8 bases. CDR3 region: CASSIFESNYGYTF. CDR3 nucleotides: TGTGCCAGTAGTATATTTGAGAGTAACTATGGCTACACCTTC.

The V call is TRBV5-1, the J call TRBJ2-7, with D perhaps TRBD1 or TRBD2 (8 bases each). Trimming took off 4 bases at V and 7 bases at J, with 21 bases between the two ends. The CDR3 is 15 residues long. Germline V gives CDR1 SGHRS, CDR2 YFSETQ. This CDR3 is CASSPGGQGAGEQYF. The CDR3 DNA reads TGCGCCAGCAGCCCGGGAGGGCAGGGGGCAGGGGAGCAGTACTTC.

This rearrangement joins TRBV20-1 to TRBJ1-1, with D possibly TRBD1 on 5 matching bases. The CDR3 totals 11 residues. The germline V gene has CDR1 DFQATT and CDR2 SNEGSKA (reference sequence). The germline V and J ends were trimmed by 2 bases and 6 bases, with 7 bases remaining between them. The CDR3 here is CSARKGPEAFF. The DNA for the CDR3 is TGCAGTGCTAGAAAGGGGCCTGAAGCTTTCTTT.

The CDR3 region has the DNA TGTGCCAGCAGTCCTCAACAGGGTAAGAACACTGAAGCTTTCTTT. Translated, it gives CASSPQQGKNTEAFF. V is TRBV6-1 and J is TRBJ1-1, with a weak D call TRBD1 (6 bases). Looked up from germline, CDR1 is MNHNS and CDR2 is SASEGT. Trimming left V 5 bases short and J 1 base short, with 14 bases between. This CDR3 region has 15 residues.